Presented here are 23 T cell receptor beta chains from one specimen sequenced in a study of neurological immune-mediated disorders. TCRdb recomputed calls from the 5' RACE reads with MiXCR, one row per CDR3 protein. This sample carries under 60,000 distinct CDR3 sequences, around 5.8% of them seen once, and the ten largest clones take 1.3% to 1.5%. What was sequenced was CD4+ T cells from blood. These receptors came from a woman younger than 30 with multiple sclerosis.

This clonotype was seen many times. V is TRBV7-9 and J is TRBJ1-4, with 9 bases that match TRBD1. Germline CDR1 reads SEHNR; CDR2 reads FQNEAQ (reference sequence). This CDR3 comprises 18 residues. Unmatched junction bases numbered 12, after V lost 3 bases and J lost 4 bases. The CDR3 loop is CASSFSYRGREVNEKLFF. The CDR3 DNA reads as TGTGCCAGCAGCTTTTCGTACAGGGGGCGCGAAGTTAATGAAAAACTGTTTTTT.

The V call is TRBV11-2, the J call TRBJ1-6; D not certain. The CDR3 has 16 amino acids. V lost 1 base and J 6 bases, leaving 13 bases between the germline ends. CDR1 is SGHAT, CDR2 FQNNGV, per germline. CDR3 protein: CASSLGLSGSNSPLHF. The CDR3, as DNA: TGTGCCAGCAGCTTAGGTCTCTCCGGGAGTAATTCACCCCTCCACTTT.

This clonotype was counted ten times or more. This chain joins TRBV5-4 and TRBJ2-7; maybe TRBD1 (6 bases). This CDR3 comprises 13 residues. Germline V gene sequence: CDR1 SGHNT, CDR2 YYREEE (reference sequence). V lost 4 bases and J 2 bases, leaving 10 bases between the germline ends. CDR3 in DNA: TGTGCCAGCAGCATCAGGGGTCCCTACGAGCAGTACTTC. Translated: CASSIRGPYEQYF.

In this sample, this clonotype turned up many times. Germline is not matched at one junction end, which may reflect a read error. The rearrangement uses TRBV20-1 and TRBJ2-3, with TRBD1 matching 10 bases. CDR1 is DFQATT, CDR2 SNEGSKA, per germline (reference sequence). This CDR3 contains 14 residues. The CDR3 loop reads CSARGQGVADTQYF. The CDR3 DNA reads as TGCAGTGCCAGAGGACAGGGGGTGGCAGATACGCAGTATTTT.

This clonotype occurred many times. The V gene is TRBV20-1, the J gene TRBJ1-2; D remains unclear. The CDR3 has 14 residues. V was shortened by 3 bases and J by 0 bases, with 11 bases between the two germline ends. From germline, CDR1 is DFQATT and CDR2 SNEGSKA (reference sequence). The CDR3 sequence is CSARRDLSNYGYTF. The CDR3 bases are TGCAGTGCTAGGAGGGATCTTTCTAACTATGGCTACACCTTC.

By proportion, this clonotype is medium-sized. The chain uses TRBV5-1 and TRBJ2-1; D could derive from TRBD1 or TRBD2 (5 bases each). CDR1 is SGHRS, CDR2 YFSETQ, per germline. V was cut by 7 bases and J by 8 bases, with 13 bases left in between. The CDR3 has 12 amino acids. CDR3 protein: CASSPRGHEQFF. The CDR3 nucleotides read TGCGCCAGCTCGCCTAGGGGACATGAGCAGTTCTTC.

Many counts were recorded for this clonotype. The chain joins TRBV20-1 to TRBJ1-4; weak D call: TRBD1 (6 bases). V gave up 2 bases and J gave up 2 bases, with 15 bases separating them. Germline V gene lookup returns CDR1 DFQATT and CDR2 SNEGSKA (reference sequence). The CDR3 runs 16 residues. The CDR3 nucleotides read TGCAGTGCTAGATTGGTCGGGGGCGCGACTAATGAAAAACTGTTTTTT. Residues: CSARLVGGATNEKLFF.

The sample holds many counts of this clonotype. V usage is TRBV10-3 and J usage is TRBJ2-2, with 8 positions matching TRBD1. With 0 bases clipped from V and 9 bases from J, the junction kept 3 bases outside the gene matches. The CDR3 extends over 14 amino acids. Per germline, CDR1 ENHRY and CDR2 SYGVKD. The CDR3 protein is CAISESQGAWELFF. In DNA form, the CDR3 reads TGTGCCATCAGTGAGTCGCAGGGGGCCTGGGAGCTGTTTTTT.

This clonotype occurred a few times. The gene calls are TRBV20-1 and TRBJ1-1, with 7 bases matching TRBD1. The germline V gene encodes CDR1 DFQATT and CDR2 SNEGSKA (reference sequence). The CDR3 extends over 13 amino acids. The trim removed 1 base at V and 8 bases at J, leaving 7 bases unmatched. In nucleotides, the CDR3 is TGCAGTGCTAGAGCTTTTACGGGACAGGAAGCTTTCTTT. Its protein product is CSARAFTGQEAFF.

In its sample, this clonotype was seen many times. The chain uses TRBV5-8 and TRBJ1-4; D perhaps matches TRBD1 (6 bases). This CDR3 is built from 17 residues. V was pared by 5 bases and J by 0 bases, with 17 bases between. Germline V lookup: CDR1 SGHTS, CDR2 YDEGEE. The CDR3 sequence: CASSLLGGRATNEKLFF. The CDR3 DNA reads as TGTGCCAGCAGTTTGCTCGGGGGGCGTGCAACTAATGAAAAACTGTTTTTT.

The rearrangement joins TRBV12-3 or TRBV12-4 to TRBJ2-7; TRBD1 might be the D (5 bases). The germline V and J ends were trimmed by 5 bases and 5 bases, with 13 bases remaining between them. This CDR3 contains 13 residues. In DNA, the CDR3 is TGTGCCAGCAGTCGAAGGGGCCTAAACGAGCAGTACTTC. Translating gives CASSRRGLNEQYF.

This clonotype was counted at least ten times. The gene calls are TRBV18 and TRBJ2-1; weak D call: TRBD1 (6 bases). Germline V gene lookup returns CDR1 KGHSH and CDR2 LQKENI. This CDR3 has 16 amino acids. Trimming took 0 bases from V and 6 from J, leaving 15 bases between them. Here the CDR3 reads CASSPPSRQGLNEQFF. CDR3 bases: TGTGCCAGCTCACCACCGTCTCGGCAGGGGCTCAATGAGCAGTTCTTC.

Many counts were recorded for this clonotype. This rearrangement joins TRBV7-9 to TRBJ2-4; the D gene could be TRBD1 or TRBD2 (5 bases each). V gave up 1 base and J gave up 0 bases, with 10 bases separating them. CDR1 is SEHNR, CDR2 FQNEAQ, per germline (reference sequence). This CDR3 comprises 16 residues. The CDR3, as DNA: TGTGCCAGCAGCTTAGTGGGGGATCTAGCCAAAAACATTCAGTACTTC. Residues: CASSLVGDLAKNIQYF.

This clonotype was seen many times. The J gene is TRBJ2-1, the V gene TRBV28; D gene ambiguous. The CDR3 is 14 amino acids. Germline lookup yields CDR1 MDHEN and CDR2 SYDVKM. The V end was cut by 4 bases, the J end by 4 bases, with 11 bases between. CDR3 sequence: CASSSLGSYNEQFF. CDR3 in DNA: TGTGCCAGCAGTTCCCTAGGGTCATACAATGAGCAGTTCTTC.

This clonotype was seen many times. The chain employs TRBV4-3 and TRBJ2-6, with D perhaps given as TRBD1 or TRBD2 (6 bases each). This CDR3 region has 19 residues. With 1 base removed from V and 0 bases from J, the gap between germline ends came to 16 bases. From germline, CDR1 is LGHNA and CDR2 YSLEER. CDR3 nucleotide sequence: TGCGCCAGCAGCCAAGTAACAGGAGGGGGTTACTCTGGGGCCAACGTCCTGACTTTC. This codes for CASSQVTGGGYSGANVLTF.

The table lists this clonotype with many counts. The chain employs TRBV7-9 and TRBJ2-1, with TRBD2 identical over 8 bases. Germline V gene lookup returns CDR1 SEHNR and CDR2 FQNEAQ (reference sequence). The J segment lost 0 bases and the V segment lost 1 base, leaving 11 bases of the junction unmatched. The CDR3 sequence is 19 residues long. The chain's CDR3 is CASSLGLRGLAGSYNEQFF. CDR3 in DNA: TGTGCCAGCAGCTTAGGATTACGGGGGCTAGCGGGCTCCTACAATGAGCAGTTCTTC. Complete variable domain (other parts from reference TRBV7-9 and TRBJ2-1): DTGVSQNPRHKITKRGQNVTFRCDPISEHNRLYWYRQTLGQGPEFLTYFQNEAQLEKSRLLSDRFSAERPKGSFSTLEIQRTEQGDSAMYLCASSLGLRGLAGSYNEQFFGPGTRLTVL.

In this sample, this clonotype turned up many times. The chain's CDR3 is CSARRDRGDSYNEQFF. The CDR3 DNA follows: TGCAGTGCTCGTAGGGATCGGGGTGACTCCTACAATGAGCAGTTCTTC. This chain connects TRBV20-1 to TRBJ2-1, with TRBD2 as a possible D gene (5 bases). The CDR3 has 16 amino acids. With 5 bases removed from V and 0 bases from J, the gap between germline ends came to 17 bases. Germline CDR1 reads DFQATT; CDR2 reads SNEGSKA (reference sequence).

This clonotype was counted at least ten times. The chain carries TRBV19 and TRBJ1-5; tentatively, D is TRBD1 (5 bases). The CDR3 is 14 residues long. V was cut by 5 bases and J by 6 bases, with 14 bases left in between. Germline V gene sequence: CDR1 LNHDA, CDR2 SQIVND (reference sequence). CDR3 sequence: CASSLQDAGQPQHF. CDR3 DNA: TGTGCCAGTAGTTTACAGGATGCCGGTCAGCCCCAGCATTTT. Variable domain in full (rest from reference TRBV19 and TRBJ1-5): DGGITQSPKYLFRKEGQNVTLSCEQNLNHDAMYWYRQDPGQGLRLIYYSQIVNDFQKGDIAEGYSVSREKKESFPLTVTSAQKNPTAFYLCASSLQDAGQPQHFGDGTRLSIL.

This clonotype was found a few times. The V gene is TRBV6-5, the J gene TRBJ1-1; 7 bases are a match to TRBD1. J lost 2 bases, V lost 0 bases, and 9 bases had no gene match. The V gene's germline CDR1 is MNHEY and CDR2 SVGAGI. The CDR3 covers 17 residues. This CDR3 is CASSYSIGRQGNTEAFF. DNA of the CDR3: TGTGCCAGCAGTTACTCAATCGGCCGACAGGGAAACACTGAAGCTTTCTTT.

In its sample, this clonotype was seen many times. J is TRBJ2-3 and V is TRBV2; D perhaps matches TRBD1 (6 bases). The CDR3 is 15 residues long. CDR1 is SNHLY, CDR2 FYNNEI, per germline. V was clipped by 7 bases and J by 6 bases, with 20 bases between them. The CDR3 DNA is TGTGCCAGCACTCCGCCGGGACGGCAGGGGGATACGCAGTATTTT. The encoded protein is CASTPPGRQGDTQYF. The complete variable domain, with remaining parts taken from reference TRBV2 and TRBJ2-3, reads EPEVTQTPSHQVTQMGQEVILRCVPISNHLYFYWYRQILGQKVEFLVSFYNNEISEKSEIFDDQFSVERPDGSNFTLKIRSTKLEDSAMYFCASTPPGRQGDTQYFGPGTRLTVL.

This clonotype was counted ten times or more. CDR3 sequence: CASSPPEIRGRGYTF. Here the CDR3 DNA reads TGTGCCAGCAGCCCACCCGAAATCAGGGGCCGGGGCTACACCTTC. This chain links TRBV6-5 with TRBJ1-2; maybe TRBD1 (6 bases). This CDR3 has 15 residues. V lost 6 bases and J 8 bases, leaving 22 bases between the germline ends. Germline lookup yields CDR1 MNHEY and CDR2 SVGAGI.

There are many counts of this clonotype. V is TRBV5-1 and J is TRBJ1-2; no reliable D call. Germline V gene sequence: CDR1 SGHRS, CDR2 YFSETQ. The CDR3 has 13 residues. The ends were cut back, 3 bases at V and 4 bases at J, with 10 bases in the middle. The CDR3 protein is CASSSGVAYGYTF. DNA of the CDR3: TGCGCCAGCAGCTCTGGGGTGGCCTATGGCTACACCTTC.

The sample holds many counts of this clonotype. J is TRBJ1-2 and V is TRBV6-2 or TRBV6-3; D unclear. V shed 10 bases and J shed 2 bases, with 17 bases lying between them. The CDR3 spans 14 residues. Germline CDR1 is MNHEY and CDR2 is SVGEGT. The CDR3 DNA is TGTGCCATCAGGACGGCGGAGATGAACTATGGCTACACCTTC. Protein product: CAIRTAEMNYGYTF.